This T cell receptor beta chain was found in a study of T cell repertoires in cytomegalovirus infection. This clonotype was counted only a few times. The antigen remains unidentified. TCRdb processed the reads anew with MiXCR; each CDR3 protein has one entry. The repertoire holds 800,000 to 950,000 distinct CDR3 sequences, with over 25% as singletons. There are 15 residues in the CDR3. Germline CDR1 MNHNY, CDR2 SVGAGI (reference sequence). Trimming removed 0 bases from V and 7 bases from J, with 10 bases in between. The chain combines TRBV6-6 with TRBJ1-6; tentative D call: TRBD1 (5 bases). This TCR came from a human donor in good health (CMV status not recorded). Some clones in this sample may be carry-over from other donors' samples. The specimen was cultured CD8+ T cells from PBMCs, collected from culture after CMV antigen stimulation. The CDR3 nucleotides read TGTGCCAGCAGTTACTCGAGACAGAGGAATTCACCCCTCCACTTT. Amino acid sequence: CASSYSRQRNSPLHF.